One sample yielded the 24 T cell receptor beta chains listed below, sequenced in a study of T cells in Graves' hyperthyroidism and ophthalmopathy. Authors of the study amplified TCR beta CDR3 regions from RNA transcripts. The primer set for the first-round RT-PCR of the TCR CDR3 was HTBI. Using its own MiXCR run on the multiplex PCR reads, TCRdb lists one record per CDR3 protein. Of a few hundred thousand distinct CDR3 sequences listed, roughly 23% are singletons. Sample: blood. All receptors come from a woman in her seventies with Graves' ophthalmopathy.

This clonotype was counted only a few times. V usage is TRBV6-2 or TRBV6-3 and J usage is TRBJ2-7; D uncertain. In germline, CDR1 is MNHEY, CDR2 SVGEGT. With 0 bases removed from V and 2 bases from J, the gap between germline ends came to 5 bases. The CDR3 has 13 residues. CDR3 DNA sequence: TGTGCCAGCAGTTACTCGAGAACCTACGAGCAGTACTTC. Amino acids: CASSYSRTYEQYF.

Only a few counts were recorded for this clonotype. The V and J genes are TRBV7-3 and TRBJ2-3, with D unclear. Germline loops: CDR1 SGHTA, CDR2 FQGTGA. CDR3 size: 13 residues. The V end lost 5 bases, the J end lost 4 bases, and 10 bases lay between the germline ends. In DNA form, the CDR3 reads TGTGCCAGCAGCCGTCGGGCCTCAGATACGCAGTATTTT. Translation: CASSRRASDTQYF.

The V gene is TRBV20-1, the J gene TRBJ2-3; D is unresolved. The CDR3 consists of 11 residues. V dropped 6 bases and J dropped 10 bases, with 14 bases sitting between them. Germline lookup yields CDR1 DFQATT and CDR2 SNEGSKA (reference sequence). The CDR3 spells CSAAKSRAQYF. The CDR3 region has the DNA TGCAGTGCGGCTAAGTCTCGGGCGCAGTATTTT.

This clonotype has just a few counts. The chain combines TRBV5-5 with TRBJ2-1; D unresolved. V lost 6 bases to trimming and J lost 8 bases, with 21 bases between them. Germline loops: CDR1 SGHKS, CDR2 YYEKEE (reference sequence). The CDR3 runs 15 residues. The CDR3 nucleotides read TGTGCCAGCATTCTTGCCCCACGTGGAACGGATGAGCAGTTCTTC. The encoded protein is CASILAPRGTDEQFF.

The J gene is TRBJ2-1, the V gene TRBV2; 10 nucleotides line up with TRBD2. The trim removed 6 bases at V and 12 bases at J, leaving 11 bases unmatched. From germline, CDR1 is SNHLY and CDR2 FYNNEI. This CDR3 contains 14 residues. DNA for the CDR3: TGTGCCAGCAGGGGACTAGCGAGAGTCCAGGTGCAGTTCTTC. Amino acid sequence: CASRGLARVQVQFF.

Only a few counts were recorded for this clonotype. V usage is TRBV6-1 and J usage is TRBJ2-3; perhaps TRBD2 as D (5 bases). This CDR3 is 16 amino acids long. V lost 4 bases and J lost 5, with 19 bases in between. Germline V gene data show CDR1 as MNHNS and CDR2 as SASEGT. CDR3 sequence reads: CASSVVDSPAGDTQYF. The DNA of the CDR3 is TGTGCCAGCAGTGTGGTGGACTCCCCCGCGGGAGATACGCAGTATTTT.

In DNA, the CDR3 is TGTGCCACCAGTGATTCTTGGGGGCACGCAGATACGCAGTATTTT. Protein product: CATSDSWGHADTQYF. V gene TRBV24-1 combines with J gene TRBJ2-3; possible D gene TRBD1, 6 bases. The CDR3 runs 15 residues. The V and J ends lost 2 bases and 4 bases respectively, with 12 bases between them. CDR1 and CDR2 (germline): KGHDR, SFDVKD.

As DNA, the CDR3 is TGCAGTGCTAGAGACCCTCGACAGGGAGCCTACAATGAGCAGTTCTTC. As protein: CSARDPRQGAYNEQFF. This chain joins TRBV20-1 and TRBJ2-1; 7 nucleotides agree with TRBD1. CDR3 length equals 16 residues. Germline lookup yields CDR1 DFQATT and CDR2 SNEGSKA (reference sequence). With V trimmed by 0 bases and J by 2 bases, 7 bases remained unmatched.

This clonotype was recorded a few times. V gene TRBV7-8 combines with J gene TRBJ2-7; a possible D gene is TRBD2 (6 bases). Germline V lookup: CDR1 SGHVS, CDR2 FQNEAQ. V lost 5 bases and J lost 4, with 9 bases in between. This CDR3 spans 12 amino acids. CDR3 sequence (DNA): TGTGCCAGCAGCACGCGGGGTTACGAGCAGTACTTC. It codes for CASSTRGYEQYF.

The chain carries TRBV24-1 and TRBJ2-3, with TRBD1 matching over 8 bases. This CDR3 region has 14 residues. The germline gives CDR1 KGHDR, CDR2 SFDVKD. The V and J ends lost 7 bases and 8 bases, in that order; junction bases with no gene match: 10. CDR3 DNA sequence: TGTGCCACCAGCGCTGGACAGGGCGAAGGTACGCAGTATTTT. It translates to CATSAGQGEGTQYF.

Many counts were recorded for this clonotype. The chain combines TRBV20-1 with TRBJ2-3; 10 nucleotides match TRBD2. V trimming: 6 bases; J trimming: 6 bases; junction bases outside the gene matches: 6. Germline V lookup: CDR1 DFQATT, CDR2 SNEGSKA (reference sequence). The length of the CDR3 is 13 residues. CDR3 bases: TGCAGTGCCCAGCGGGAGGGGTGGGATACGCAGTATTTT. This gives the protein CSAQREGWDTQYF.

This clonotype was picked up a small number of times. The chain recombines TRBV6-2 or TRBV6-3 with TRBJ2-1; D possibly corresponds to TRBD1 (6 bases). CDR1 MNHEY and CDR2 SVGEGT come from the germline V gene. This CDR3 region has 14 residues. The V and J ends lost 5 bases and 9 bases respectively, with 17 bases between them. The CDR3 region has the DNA TGTGCCAGCAGTCTACACTACCCAGGGGTTGAGCAGTTCTTC. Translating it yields CASSLHYPGVEQFF.

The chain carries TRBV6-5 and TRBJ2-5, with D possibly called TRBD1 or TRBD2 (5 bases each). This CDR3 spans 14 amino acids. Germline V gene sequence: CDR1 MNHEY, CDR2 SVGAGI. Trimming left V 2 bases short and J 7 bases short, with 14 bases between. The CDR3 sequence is CASSYDSGGWTQYF. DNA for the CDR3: TGTGCCAGCAGTTACGACAGCGGAGGTTGGACCCAGTACTTC.

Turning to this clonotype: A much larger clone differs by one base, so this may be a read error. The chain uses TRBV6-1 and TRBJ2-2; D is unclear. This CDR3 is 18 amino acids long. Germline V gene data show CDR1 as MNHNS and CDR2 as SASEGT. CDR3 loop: CVSSPVPGGNGGTGELFF. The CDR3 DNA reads TGTGTCAGCAGTCCCGTTCCGGGCGGTAACGGCGGAACCGGGGAGCTGTTTTTT.

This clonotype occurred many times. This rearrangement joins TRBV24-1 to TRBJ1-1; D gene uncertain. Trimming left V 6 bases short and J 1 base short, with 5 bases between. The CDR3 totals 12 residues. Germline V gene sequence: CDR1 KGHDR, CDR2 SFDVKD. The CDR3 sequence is CATSLTNTEAFF. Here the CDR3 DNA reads TGTGCCACCAGTTTGACGAACACTGAAGCTTTCTTT.

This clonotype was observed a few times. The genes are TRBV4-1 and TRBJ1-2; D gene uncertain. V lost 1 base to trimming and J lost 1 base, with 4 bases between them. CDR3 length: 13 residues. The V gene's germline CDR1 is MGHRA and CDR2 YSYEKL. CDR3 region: CASSQGRNYGYTF. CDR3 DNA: TGCGCCAGCAGCCAAGGCCGTAACTATGGCTACACCTTC.

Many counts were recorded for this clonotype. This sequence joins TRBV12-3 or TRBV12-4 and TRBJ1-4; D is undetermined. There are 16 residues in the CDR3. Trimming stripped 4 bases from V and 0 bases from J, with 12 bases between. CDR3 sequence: CASSSSLVSTNEKLFF. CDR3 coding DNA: TGTGCCAGCAGTTCCTCCCTAGTGTCAACTAATGAAAAACTGTTTTTT.

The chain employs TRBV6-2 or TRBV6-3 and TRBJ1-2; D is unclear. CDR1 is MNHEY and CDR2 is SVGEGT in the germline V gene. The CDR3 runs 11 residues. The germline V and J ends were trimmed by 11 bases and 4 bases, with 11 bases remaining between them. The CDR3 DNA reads TGTGCCGGAAAGGGCGGCTATGGCTACACCTTC. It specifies CAGKGGYGYTF.

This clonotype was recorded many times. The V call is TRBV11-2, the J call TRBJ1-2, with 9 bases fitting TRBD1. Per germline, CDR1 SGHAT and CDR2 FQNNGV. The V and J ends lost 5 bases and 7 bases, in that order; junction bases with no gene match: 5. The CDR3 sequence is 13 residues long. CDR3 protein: CASSLTDRGGYTF. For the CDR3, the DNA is TGTGCCAGCAGCCTGACGGACAGGGGTGGCTACACCTTC.

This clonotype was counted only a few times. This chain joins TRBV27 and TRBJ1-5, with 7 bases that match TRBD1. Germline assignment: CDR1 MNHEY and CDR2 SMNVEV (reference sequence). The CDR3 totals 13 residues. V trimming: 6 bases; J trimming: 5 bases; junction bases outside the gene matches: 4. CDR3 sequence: CASRGDRDQPQHF. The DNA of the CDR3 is TGTGCCAGCAGGGGGGACAGAGATCAGCCCCAGCATTTT.

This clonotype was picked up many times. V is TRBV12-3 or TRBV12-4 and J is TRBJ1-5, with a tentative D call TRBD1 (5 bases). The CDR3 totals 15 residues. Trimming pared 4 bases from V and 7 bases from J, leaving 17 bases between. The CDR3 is CASSSPGGVGQPQHF. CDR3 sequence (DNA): TGTGCCAGCAGTTCCCCCGGGGGGGTAGGGCAGCCCCAGCATTTT.

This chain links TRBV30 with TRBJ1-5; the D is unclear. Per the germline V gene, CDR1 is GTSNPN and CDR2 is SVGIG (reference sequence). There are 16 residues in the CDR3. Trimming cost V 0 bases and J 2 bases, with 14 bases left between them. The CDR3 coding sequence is TGTGCCTGGAGTGTATACGGCGGACCCGGCAATCAGCCCCAGCATTTT. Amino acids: CAWSVYGGPGNQPQHF.

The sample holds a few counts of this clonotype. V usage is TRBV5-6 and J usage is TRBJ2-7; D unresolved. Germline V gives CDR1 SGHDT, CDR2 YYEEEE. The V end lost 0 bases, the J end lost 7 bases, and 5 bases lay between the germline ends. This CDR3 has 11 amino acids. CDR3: CASSLESEQYF. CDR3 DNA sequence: TGTGCCAGCAGCTTGGAGTCGGAGCAGTACTTC.

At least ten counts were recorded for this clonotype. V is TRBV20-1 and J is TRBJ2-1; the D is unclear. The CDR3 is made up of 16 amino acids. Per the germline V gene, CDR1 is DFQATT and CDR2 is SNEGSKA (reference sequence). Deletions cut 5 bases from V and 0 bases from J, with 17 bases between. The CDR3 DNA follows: TGCAGTGCTGGCGTTTGGCGGTTGAGCTCCTACAATGAGCAGTTCTTC. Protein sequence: CSAGVWRLSSYNEQFF.